This T cell receptor (beta chain) was documented in a study of human T cells and chemical hapten exposure. Trimming at V came to 5 bases and at J to 3 bases, leaving 6 bases not matched to a gene. The CDR3 sequence is 14 residues long. Germline V gives CDR1 GTSNPN, CDR2 SVGIG (reference sequence). The sample's time point: patch test 1, 2 weeks after DPC sensitization. Treatment defined: therapeutic diphenylcyclopropenone sensitization with weekly scalp DPC. The sample holds a few counts of this clonotype. TCRdb called the RACE reads again in MiXCR, with one record for every CDR3 protein. Of about 90,000 distinct CDR3 sequences in the sample, about 10% are singletons; the top ten hold about 2%.

The receptor comes from a middle-aged man with alopecia areata. Some clones in this sample may be carry-over from other donors' samples. The sequencing here drew on whole blood, taken in connection with sensitization to the hapten diphenylcyclopropenone (DPC). The J gene is TRBJ1-5, the V gene TRBV30; TRBD1 matches 8 bases. In nucleotides, the CDR3 is TGTGCCTGGTCCCGGGACAGGAACAATCAGCCCCAGCATTTT. It translates to CAWSRDRNNQPQHF.